This T cell receptor (beta chain) is from a study of human thymus T cells. This CDR3 is built from 16 residues. Germline V gene sequence: CDR1 SEHNR, CDR2 FQNEAQ (reference sequence). J lost 4 bases, V lost 6 bases, and 7 bases had no gene match. Method: immunoSEQ multiplex PCR; TCRdb's copy keeps in-frame clones and lacks some. Counted here are about 78,000 clones, just over 95% occurring once; the ten biggest clones make up 0.025% to 0.04%. Corrective cardiac surgery supplied the resected thymus tissue. This rearrangement joins TRBV7-9 to TRBJ2-3; 13 bases fit TRBD2. This sequence originates from a boy younger than two with a congenital heart defect but otherwise immunologically healthy. The source material was thymus tissue. The CDR3 region is CASSWGLAGSSDTQYF. The CDR3 DNA reads TGTGCCAGCAGTTGGGGACTAGCGGGATCTTCAGATACGCAGTATTTT.